One T cell receptor beta chain is described in this entry. The sample is drawn from a study of prognosis after radiotherapy for stage I lung cancer. With 9 bases removed from V and 6 bases from J, the gap between germline ends came to 18 bases. Germline CDR1 SNHLY, CDR2 FYNNEI. The CDR3 length is 14 residues. Genomic DNA provided the template from which TCR beta CDR3 was amplified by two-round multiplex PCR. Primers (each specific to one TRBV or TRBJ gene) were used in first-round PCR. Using its own MiXCR run on the multiplex PCR reads, TCRdb lists one record per CDR3 protein. The table has tens of thousands of distinct CDR3 sequences, roughly a quarter seen once; the top ten hold 25% to 30%.

This receptor was identified in a donor aged 50 or older with non-small cell lung cancer. Sample: PBMCs, taken before or after stereotactic body radiation therapy (not recorded which). V gene TRBV2 combines with J gene TRBJ2-1; the D is unclear. This chain's CDR3 is CASESASKGNEQFF. The CDR3 region has the DNA TGTGCCAGTGAATCGGCTAGTAAGGGCAATGAGCAGTTCTTC.